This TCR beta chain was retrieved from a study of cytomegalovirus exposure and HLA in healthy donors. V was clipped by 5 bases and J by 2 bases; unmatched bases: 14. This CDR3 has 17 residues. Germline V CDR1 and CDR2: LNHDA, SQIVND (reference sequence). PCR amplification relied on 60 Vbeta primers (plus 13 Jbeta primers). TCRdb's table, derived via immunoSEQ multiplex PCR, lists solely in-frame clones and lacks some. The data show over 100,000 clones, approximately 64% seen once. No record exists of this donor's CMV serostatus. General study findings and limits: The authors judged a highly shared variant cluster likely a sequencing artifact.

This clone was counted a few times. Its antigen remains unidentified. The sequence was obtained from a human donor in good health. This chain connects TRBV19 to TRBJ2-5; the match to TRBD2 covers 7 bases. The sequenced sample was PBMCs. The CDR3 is CASSSTGPGGGQETQYF. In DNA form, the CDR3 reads TGTGCCAGTAGTTCTACCGGACCGGGAGGTGGTCAAGAGACCCAGTACTTC.